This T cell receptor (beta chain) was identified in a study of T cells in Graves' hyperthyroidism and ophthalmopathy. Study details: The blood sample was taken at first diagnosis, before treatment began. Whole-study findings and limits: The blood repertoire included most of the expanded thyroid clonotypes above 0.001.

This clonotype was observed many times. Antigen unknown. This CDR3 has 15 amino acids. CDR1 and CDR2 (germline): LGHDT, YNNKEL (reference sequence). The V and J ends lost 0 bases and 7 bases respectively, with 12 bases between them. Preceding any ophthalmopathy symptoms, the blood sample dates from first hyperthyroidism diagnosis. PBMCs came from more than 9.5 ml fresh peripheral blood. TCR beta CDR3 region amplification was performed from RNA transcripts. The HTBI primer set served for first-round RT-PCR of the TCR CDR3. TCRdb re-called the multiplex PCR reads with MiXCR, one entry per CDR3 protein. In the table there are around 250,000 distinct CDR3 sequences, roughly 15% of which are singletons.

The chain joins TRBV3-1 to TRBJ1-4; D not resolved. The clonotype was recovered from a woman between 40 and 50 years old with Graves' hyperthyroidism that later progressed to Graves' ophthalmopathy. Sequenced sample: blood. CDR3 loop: CASSQDRAGFEKLFF. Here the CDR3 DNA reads TGTGCCAGCAGCCAAGATCGGGCAGGATTTGAAAAACTGTTTTTT.